The sequence of this TCR beta chain was determined in a study of shared clonotypes between healthy human individuals. Profiled with immunoSEQ multiplex PCR; TCRdb holds only in-frame clones, not every one. Of hundreds of thousands of clones in the sample, roughly 96% are singletons; the top ten hold over 0.1%. Naive CD8 cells lacked CD45RO and underwent positive selection for CCR7, leaving out terminally differentiated effector memory CD45RA+ cells. Adult donors, all healthy and HIV-negative, had no recent acute infections or vaccinations. The CDR3 runs to 15 residues. CDR1 is MDHEN, CDR2 SYDVKM, per germline.

The chain recombines TRBV28 with TRBJ2-5, with D maybe TRBD1 (6 bases). The J call may be mistaken, given a closer DNA end match to TRBJ2-7. The sequenced material came from naive CD8+ T cells sorted from blood. The receptor was isolated from a woman aged 25-40 years in good health. The CDR3: CASSAARDTRYEQYF. The CDR3 DNA reads as TGTGCCAGCAGTGCCGCCCGGGACACCAGGTACGAGCAGTACTTC.